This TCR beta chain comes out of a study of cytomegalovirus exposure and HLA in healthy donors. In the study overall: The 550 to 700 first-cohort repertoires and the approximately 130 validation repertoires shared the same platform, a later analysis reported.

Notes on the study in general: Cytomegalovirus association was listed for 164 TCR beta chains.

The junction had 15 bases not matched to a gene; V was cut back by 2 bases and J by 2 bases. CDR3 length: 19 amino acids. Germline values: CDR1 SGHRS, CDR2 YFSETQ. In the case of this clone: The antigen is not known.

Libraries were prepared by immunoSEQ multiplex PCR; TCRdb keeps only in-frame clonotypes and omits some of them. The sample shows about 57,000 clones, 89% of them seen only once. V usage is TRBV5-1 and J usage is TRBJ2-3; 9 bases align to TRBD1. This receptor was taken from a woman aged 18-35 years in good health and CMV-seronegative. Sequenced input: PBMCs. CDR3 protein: CASSFIGTGLSGNTDTQYF. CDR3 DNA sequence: TGCGCCAGCAGCTTTATTGGGACAGGGCTATCGGGTAACACAGATACGCAGTATTTT.